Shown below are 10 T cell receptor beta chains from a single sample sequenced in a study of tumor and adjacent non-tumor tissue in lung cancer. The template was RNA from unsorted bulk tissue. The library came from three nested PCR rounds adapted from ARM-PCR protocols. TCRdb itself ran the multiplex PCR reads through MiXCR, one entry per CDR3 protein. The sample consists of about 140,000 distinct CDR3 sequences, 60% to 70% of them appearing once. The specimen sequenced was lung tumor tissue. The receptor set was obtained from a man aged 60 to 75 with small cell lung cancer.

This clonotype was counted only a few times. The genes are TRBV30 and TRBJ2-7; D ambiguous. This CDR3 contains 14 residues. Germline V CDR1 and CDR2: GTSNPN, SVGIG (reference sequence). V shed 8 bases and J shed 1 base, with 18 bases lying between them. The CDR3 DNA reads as TGTGCCCTTCCCCGCGGCGGCAGTTCCTACGAGCAGTACGTC. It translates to CALPRGGSSYEQYV.

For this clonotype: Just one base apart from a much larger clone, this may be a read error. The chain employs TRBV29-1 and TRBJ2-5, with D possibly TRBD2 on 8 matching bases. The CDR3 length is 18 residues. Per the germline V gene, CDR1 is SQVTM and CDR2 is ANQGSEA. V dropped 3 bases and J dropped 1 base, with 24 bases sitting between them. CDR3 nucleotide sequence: TGCAGCGTTGAGACGTCCGAAAGGCGGGGGGACAGCCAAGAGACCCAGTACTTC. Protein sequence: CSVETSERRGDSQETQYF.

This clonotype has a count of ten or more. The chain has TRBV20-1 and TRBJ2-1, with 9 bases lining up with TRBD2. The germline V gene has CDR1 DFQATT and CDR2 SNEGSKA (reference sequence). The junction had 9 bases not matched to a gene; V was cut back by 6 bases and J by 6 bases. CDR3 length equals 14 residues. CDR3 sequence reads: CSARLAGRSNEQFF. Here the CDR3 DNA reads TGCAGTGCACGGCTAGCGGGAAGGTCCAATGAGCAGTTCTTC.

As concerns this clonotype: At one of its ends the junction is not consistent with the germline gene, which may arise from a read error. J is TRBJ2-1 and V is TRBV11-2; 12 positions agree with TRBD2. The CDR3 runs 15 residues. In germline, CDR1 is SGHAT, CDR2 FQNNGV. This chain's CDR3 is CARSFLAGGPTEQFF. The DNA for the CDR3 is TGTGCCAGGAGCTTCCTAGCGGGAGGGCCGACTGAGCAGTTCTTC.

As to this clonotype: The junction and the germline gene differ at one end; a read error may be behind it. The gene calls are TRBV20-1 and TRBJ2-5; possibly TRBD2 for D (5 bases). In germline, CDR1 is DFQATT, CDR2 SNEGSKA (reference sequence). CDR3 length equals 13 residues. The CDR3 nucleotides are TGTAGTGGGCACGGGGAGACTGCAGAGACCCAGTACTTC. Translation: CSGHGETAETQYF.

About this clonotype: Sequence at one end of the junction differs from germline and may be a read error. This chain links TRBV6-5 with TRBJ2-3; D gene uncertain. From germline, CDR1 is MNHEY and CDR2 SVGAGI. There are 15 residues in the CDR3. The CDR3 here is CASSYKALNTDTQYF. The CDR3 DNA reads TGTGCCAGCAGTTACAAGGCGCTAAACACAGATACACAGTATTTT.

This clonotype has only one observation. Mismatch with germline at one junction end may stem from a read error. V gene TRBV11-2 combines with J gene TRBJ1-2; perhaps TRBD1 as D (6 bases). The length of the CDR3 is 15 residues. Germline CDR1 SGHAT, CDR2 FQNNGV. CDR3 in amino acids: CAGSPIQGANYGYTF. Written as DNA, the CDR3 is TGTGCCGGCAGTCCCATACAGGGTGCAAACTATGGCTACACCTTC.

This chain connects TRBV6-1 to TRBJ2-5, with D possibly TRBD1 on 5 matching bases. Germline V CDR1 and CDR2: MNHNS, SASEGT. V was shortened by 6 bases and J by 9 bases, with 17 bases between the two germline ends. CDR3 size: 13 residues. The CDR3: CASRVVRVESQYF. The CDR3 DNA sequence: TGTGCCAGCAGGGTAGTCAGGGTCGAGTCCCAGTACTTC.

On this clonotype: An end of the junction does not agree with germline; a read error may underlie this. CDR3 nucleotide sequence: TGTGCCAACAGTTACTCGGGGGGCCACTATGGCTACACCTTC. It encodes CANSYSGGHYGYTF. The V gene is TRBV6-5, the J gene TRBJ1-2; D is perhaps TRBD1 (6 bases). The CDR3 is 14 amino acids. Germline V gene data show CDR1 as MNHEY and CDR2 as SVGAGI.

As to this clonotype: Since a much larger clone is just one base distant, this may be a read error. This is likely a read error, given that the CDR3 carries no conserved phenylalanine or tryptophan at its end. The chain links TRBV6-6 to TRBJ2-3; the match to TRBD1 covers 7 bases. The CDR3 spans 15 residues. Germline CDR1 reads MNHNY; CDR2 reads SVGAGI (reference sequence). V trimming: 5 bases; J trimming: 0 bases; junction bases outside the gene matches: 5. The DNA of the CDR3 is TGTGCCAGCAGTCCTGACAGGGCGAGCACAGATACGCAGTATCTT. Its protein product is CASSPDRASTDTQYL.